Listed here are 17 T cell receptor beta chains from one sample, sequenced in a study of blood T cell repertoires in COVID-19. Some clones are missing from TCRdb's copy, which holds only in-frame ones; the method was immunoSEQ multiplex PCR. The sample carries approximately 190,000 clones, approximately 84% recorded once. Sequencing used peripheral blood. These receptors all come from a woman aged 65 to 85 with active or convalescent COVID-19.

The chain has TRBV18 and TRBJ2-1; 9 bases agree with TRBD1. Germline CDR1 is KGHSH and CDR2 is LQKENI. This CDR3 contains 14 residues. Trimming took 6 bases from V and 4 from J; bases not matched to a gene: 4. CDR3 bases: TGTGCCAGCTCTGGGACAGGGTTATACAATGAGCAGTTCTTC. Its translation is CASSGTGLYNEQFF.

This chain links TRBV2 with TRBJ1-2, with D perhaps TRBD1 (5 bases). V was trimmed by 8 bases and J by 4 bases, leaving 17 bases between them. CDR1 SNHLY and CDR2 FYNNEI come from the germline V gene. The CDR3 has 14 amino acids. The CDR3: CASWGLRGGYGYTF. The CDR3 bases are TGTGCCAGCTGGGGCCTTCGGGGGGGCTATGGCTACACCTTC.

The rearrangement uses TRBV11-2 and TRBJ2-2; 9 bases match TRBD1. The CDR3 totals 13 residues. CDR1 is SGHAT and CDR2 is FQNNGV in the germline V gene. V was pared by 6 bases and J by 6 bases, with 2 bases of the junction left unmatched. CDR3 in DNA: TGTGCCAGCAGGTACAGGGGGCCCGGGGAGCTGTTTTTT. This sequence encodes CASRYRGPGELFF.

This rearrangement joins TRBV5-1 to TRBJ2-1, with 7 nucleotides matching TRBD2. CDR3 size: 14 residues. The ends lost 4 bases at V and 7 bases at J; junction bases unmatched: 8. Germline CDR1 and CDR2: SGHRS and YFSETQ. The CDR3 nucleotides are TGCGCCAGCAGCCTGGGAGGGATTGGGAATGAGCAGTTCTTC. Translated, it gives CASSLGGIGNEQFF. Using reference TRBV5-1 and TRBJ2-1 for the parts outside the CDR3, the full variable domain is KAGVTQTPRYLIKTRGQQVTLSCSPISGHRSVSWYQQTPGQGLQFLFEYFSETQRNKGNFPGRFSGRQFSNSRSEMNVSTLELGDSALYLCASSLGGIGNEQFFGPGTRLTVL.

The V gene is TRBV29-1, the J gene TRBJ1-2; 11 bases match TRBD1. V shed 7 bases and J 7 bases; nucleotides not matched to a gene: 11. Germline CDR1 and CDR2: SQVTM and ANQGSEA. CDR3 length: 14 amino acids. The CDR3 spells CSADEGQGAPGYTF. The CDR3 coding sequence is TGCAGCGCCGACGAAGGACAGGGGGCGCCTGGCTACACCTTC.

The rearrangement joins TRBV19 to TRBJ2-1; perhaps TRBD1 as D (6 bases). Trimming took 5 bases from V and 6 from J, leaving 20 bases between them. From germline, CDR1 is LNHDA and CDR2 SQIVND (reference sequence). The CDR3 contains 16 residues. The CDR3 loop is CASSAPLLDRFNEQFF. CDR3 DNA sequence: TGTGCCAGTAGTGCCCCCCTACTAGACAGGTTCAATGAGCAGTTCTTC.

The V call is TRBV11-2, the J call TRBJ2-4, with 11 positions matching TRBD2. The V segment lost 0 bases and the J segment 3 bases; nucleotides outside the gene matches: 10. Germline loops: CDR1 SGHAT, CDR2 FQNNGV. There are 19 residues in the CDR3. The CDR3 reads CASSLDPLLAGVGKNIQYF. The CDR3 DNA sequence: TGTGCCAGCAGCTTAGACCCCTTACTAGCGGGAGTTGGCAAAAACATTCAGTACTTC.

The chain has TRBV7-2 and TRBJ2-3; TRBD2 matches 13 bases. V trimming: 5 bases; J trimming: 0 bases; junction bases outside the gene matches: 8. This CDR3 region has 18 residues. The germline V gene has CDR1 SGHTA and CDR2 FQGNSA. CDR3 in amino acids: CASSARLAGGHSTDTQYF. CDR3 DNA: TGTGCCAGCAGCGCCCGACTAGCGGGAGGCCATAGCACAGATACGCAGTATTTT.

This clone was seen a few times. The gene calls are TRBV5-1 and TRBJ2-6; D is unclear. Germline assignment: CDR1 SGHRS and CDR2 YFSETQ. V dropped 7 bases and J dropped 1 base, with 12 bases sitting between them. The CDR3 spans 15 residues. The CDR3 loop is CASAPLASGANVLTF. The CDR3 coding sequence is TGCGCCAGCGCCCCTTTAGCTTCTGGGGCCAACGTCCTGACTTTC.

The gene calls are TRBV14 and TRBJ2-1, with TRBD2 identical over 11 bases. J was trimmed by 5 bases and V by 5 bases; bases with no gene match: 23. The CDR3 runs to 21 residues. Germline V gene lookup returns CDR1 SGHDN and CDR2 FVKESK. The CDR3: CASSTQWTGEVRGLADNEQFF. As DNA, the CDR3 is TGTGCCAGCAGCACCCAATGGACGGGGGAGGTACGGGGACTAGCGGACAATGAGCAGTTCTTC.

The chain uses TRBV4-2 and TRBJ2-3, with 7 bases aligning to TRBD1. CDR1 LGHNA and CDR2 YNFKEQ come from the germline V gene. The V and J ends lost 4 bases and 0 bases, in that order; junction bases with no gene match: 10. The CDR3 is 17 amino acids. The CDR3 region is CASSPYFDRASTDTQYF. CDR3 nucleotide sequence: TGTGCCAGCAGCCCATACTTCGACAGGGCAAGCACAGATACGCAGTATTTT.

The genes are TRBV4-1 and TRBJ2-7; 8 positions match TRBD2. The germline gives CDR1 MGHRA, CDR2 YSYEKL. The CDR3 loop spans 17 amino acids. After removal of 4 bases from V and 5 bases from J, the junction contained 16 bases not matched to a gene. The CDR3 sequence: CASSPKGTTSGAHEQYF. The CDR3 nucleotides read TGCGCCAGCAGCCCCAAAGGCACAACTAGCGGAGCCCACGAGCAGTACTTC.

This clone is a singleton in its sample. The CDR3 coding sequence is TGTGCCACCAGTGACACTAGCGGGAGATCGGGTTTGGAGACCCAGTACTTC. Amino acid sequence: CATSDTSGRSGLETQYF. This chain links TRBV24-1 with TRBJ2-5, with TRBD2 matching 11 bases. V gave up 4 bases and J gave up 5 bases; unmatched junction bases: 11. The CDR3 sequence is 17 residues long. Germline-derived CDR1 and CDR2 are KGHDR and SFDVKD.

The gene calls are TRBV9 and TRBJ2-7, with a tentative D call TRBD2 (6 bases). Germline assignment: CDR1 SGDLS and CDR2 YYNGEE. The length of the CDR3 is 14 residues. Trimming took off 4 bases at V and 6 bases at J, with 17 bases between the two ends. The DNA of the CDR3 is TGTGCCAGCAGCCCGGGGGACCCCTCTGGCGAGCAGTACTTC. This codes for CASSPGDPSGEQYF.

The chain carries TRBV18 and TRBJ1-1, with D possibly matching TRBD1 (5 bases). V lost 2 bases, J lost 1 base, and 8 bases lay in between. CDR3 length: 14 residues. Germline CDR1 and CDR2: KGHSH and LQKENI. CDR3 protein: CASSPTGQNTEAFF. The CDR3 coding sequence is TGTGCCAGCTCACCAACCGGACAGAACACTGAAGCTTTCTTT. Together with reference TRBV18 and TRBJ1-1, the CDR3 gives the full variable domain: NAGVMQNPRHLVRRRGQEARLRCSPMKGHSHVYWYRQLPEEGLKFMVYLQKENIIDESGMPKERFSAEFPKEGPSILRIQQVVRGDSAAYFCASSPTGQNTEAFFGQGTRLTVV.

The rearrangement joins TRBV7-2 to TRBJ2-7; D is unresolved. Trimming took 1 base from V and 5 from J, leaving 3 bases between them. Per germline, CDR1 SGHTA and CDR2 FQGNSA. The CDR3 sequence is 11 residues long. The CDR3 here is CASSLVNEQYF. The CDR3 bases are TGTGCCAGCAGCTTAGTTAACGAGCAGTACTTC.

The V call is TRBV27, the J call TRBJ2-5, with 13 bases lining up with TRBD2. V lost 5 bases and J lost 7; bases outside the gene matches: 13. In germline, CDR1 is MNHEY, CDR2 SMNVEV (reference sequence). This CDR3 spans 17 amino acids. CDR3 sequence (DNA): TGTGCCAGCAGTCCAAACTCACTAGCGGGAGGGCTGGGGACCCAGTACTTC. Residues: CASSPNSLAGGLGTQYF.